Listed below are T cell receptor beta chains from one sample, sequenced in a study of shared clonotypes between healthy human individuals. Sequencing was performed with immunoSEQ multiplex PCR; in TCRdb, only in-frame clones are kept and a portion is missing. The table includes more than 450,000 clones, about four fifths detected once. The sequencing sample was made of PBMCs. The receptor set was obtained from a woman aged 40 to 50 in good health. Some clones in this sample may be carry-over from other donors' samples. The CDR3 runs from the conserved cysteine through the conserved F or W. A D gene is named only where the DNA matches it firmly. Rows may omit the clone size; those that give it use once, few, many or a size class.

v_gene	abundance	j_gene	d_gene	CDR3aa	CDR3nt
TRBV6-5	-	TRBJ2-7	TRBD2	CASSYSSGRASGQYF	TGTGCCAGCAGTTACTCGAGCGGGAGGGCTTCCGGGCAGTACTTC
TRBV12-2	-	TRBJ2-2	-	CASRLARASGTSPNTGELFF	TGTGCAAGTCGCTTAGCGAGGGCTAGCGGGACTAGCCCGAACACCGGGGAGCTGTTTTTT
TRBV14	-	TRBJ2-7	TRBD2	CASSQDYNRGLAGDEQYF	TGTGCCAGCAGCCAAGATTATAATAGGGGACTAGCGGGAGACGAGCAGTACTTC
TRBV19	-	TRBJ2-1	TRBD2	CASSRQAGGPDNEQFF	TGTGCCAGTAGTAGACAAGCGGGAGGGCCGGACAATGAGCAGTTCTTC
TRBV7-8	-	TRBJ2-1	-	CASSILMRTTEQFF	TGTGCCAGCAGCATATTGATGCGGACTACTGAGCAGTTCTTC
TRBV7-9	-	TRBJ2-5	TRBD1	CASSFVTGDETQYF	TGTGCCAGCAGCTTCGTCACAGGGGACGAGACCCAGTACTTC
TRBV4-1	once	TRBJ2-3	TRBD2	CASSQNRGLAGEDTQYF	TGCGCCAGCAGCCAAAATCGCGGACTAGCGGGAGAAGATACGCAGTATTTT
TRBV9	many	TRBJ2-3	TRBD2	CASSVAGGTSGLTDTQYF	TGTGCCAGCAGCGTAGCTGGTGGGACTAGCGGACTCACAGATACGCAGTATTTT
TRBV27	many	TRBJ2-1	-	CASSHDRSSYNEQFF	TGTGCCAGCAGCCACGACCGGTCCAGCTACAATGAGCAGTTCTTC
TRBV19	-	TRBJ1-1	-	CASSIATNTEAFF	TGTGCCAGTAGTATCGCTACAAACACTGAAGCTTTCTTT
TRBV7-2	-	TRBJ2-7	TRBD2	CASSLRSGMGYEQYF	TGTGCCAGCAGCTTACGTAGCGGGATGGGATACGAGCAGTACTTC
TRBV5-1	-	TRBJ2-7	-	CASSLSGQSSYEQYF	TGCGCCAGCAGCTTGAGTGGCCAAAGCTCCTACGAGCAGTACTTC
TRBV10-3	-	TRBJ1-1	-	CAISDPSTNTEAFF	TGTGCCATCAGTGACCCTTCTACGAACACTGAAGCTTTCTTT
TRBV6-5	-	TRBJ1-2	-	CASTRVGRGDGYTF	TGTGCCAGCACGCGAGTAGGCAGGGGAGATGGCTACACCTTC
TRBV2	-	TRBJ1-5	TRBD1	CASRDRNQPQHF	TGTGCCAGCCGGGACAGAAATCAGCCCCAGCATTTT
TRBV11-2	few	TRBJ2-1	-	CASSLVRLGEQFF	TGTGCCAGCAGCTTAGTGAGGTTGGGTGAGCAGTTCTTC
TRBV5-1	-	TRBJ2-3	-	CASSLSPRRGDTQYF	TGCGCCAGCAGCTTGTCCCCCAGGCGGGGAGATACGCAGTATTTT
TRBV6-6	-	TRBJ1-2	TRBD1	CASRQPGQGLTGYTF	TGTGCCAGCCGACAACCGGGACAGGGTTTAACTGGCTACACCTTC
TRBV29-1	-	TRBJ2-5	TRBD1	CSATAGTGVGETQYF	TGCAGCGCTACGGCCGGGACAGGGGTAGGGGAGACCCAGTACTTC
TRBV5-5	-	TRBJ2-2	TRBD1	CASSSSGGTGELFF	TGTGCCAGCAGCTCATCAGGGGGCACCGGGGAGCTGTTTTTT